This entry features one TCR beta chain sequence. This specimen comes from a study of T-cell reconstitution after alpha-beta-depleted transplantation in children. Unique molecular identifiers tagged the TCRbeta library. MiXCR, run by TCRdb on the PCR reads, gives a single entry per CDR3 protein. In the table there are 750,000 to 950,000 distinct CDR3 sequences, about 16% of which are singletons. Per the germline V gene, CDR1 is DFQATT and CDR2 is SNEGSKA (reference sequence). Trimming cost V 0 bases and J 3 bases; bases outside gene matches: 10. The CDR3 length is 17 residues. This receptor was taken from a male patient between 5 and 17 years old who had a stem cell transplant for acute lymphoblastic leukemia, so the T cells may come from the graft donor. Specimen: PBMCs, mostly from graft donor cells, collected 360 days after TCRalphabeta/CD19-depleted stem cell transplant. V gene TRBV20-1 combines with J gene TRBJ2-3; 9 bases are shared with TRBD2. CDR3: CSARDRLAGTTTDTQYF. In DNA, the CDR3 is TGCAGTGCTAGAGATCGGCTAGCGGGAACCACTACAGATACGCAGTATTTT.